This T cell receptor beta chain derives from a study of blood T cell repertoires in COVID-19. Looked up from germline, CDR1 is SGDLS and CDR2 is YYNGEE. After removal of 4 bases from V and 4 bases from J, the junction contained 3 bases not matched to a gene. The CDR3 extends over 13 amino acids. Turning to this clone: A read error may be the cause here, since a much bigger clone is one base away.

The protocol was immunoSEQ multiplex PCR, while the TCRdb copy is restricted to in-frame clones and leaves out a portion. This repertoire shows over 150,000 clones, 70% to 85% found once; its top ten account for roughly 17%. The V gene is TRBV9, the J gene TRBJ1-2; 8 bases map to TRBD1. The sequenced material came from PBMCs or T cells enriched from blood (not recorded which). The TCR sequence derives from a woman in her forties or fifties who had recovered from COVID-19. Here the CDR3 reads CASSPQGGYGYTF. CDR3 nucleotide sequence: TGTGCCAGCAGCCCACAGGGGGGCTATGGCTACACCTTC.